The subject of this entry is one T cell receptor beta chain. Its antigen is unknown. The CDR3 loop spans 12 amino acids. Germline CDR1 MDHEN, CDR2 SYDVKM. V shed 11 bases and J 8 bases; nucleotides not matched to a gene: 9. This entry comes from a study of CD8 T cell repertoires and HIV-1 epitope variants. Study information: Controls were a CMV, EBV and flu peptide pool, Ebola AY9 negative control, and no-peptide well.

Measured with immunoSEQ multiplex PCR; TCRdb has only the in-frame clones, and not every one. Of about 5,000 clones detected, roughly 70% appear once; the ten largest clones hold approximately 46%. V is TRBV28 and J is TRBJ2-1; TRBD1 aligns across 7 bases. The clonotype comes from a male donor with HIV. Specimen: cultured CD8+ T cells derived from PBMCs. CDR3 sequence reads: CAGATTGDEQFF. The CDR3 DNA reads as TGTGCCGGGGCGACCACAGGGGATGAGCAGTTCTTC.